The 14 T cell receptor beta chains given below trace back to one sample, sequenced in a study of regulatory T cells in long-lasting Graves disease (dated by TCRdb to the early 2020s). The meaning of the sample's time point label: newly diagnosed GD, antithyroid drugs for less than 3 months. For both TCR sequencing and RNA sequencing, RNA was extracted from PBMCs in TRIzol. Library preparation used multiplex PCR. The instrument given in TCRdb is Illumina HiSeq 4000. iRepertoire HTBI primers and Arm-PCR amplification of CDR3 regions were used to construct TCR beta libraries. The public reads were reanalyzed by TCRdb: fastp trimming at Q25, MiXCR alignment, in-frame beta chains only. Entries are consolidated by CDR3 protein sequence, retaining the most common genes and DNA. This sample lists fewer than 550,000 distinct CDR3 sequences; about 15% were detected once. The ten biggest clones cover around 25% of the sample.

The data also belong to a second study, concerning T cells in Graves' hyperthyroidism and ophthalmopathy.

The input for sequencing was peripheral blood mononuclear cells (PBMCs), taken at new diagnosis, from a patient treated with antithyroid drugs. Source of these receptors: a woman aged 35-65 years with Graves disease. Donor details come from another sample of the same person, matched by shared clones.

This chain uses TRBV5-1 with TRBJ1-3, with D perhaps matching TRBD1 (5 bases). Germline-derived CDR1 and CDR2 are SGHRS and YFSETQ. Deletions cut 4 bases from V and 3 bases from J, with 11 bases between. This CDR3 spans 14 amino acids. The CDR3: CASSIGQGGNTIYF. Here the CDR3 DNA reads TGCGCCAGCAGCATCGGGCAGGGTGGAAACACCATATATTTT.

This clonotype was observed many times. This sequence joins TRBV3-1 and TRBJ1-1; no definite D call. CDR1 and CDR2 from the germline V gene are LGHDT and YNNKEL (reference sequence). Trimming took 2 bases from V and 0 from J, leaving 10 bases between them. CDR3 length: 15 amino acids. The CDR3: CASSQSPSMNTEAFF. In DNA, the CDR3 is TGTGCCAGCAGCCAATCACCAAGCATGAACACTGAAGCTTTCTTT.

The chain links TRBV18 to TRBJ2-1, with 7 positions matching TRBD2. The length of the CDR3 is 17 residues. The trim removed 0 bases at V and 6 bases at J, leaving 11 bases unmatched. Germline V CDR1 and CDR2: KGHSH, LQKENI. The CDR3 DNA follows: TGTGCCAGCTCACCACCGTGGGGAAACGGGGGGAGCAATGAGCAGTTCTTC. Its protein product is CASSPPWGNGGSNEQFF.

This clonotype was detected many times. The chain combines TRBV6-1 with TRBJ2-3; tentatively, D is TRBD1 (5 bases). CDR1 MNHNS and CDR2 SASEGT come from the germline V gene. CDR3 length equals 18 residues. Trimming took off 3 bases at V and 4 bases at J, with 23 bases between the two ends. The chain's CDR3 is CASSDSLRTGPDPDTQYF. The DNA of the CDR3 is TGTGCCAGCAGTGACAGTCTGAGAACAGGTCCCGATCCAGATACGCAGTATTTT.

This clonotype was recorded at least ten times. CDR3 coding DNA: TGTGCCAGCGGGGACCGCTCCTACGAGCAGTACTTC. Encoded protein: CASGDRSYEQYF. The chain uses TRBV7-8 and TRBJ2-7; D may be TRBD1 or TRBD2 (5 bases each). Trimming took off 8 bases at V and 0 bases at J, with 8 bases between the two ends. CDR3 length: 12 residues. Germline V gene lookup returns CDR1 SGHVS and CDR2 FQNEAQ.

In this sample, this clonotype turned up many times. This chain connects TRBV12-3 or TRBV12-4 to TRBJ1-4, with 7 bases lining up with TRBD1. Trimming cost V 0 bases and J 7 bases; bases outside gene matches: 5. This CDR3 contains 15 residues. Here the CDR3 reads CASSLAGAGGEKLFF. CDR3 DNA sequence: TGTGCCAGCAGTTTAGCGGGGGCAGGGGGTGAAAAACTGTTTTTT.

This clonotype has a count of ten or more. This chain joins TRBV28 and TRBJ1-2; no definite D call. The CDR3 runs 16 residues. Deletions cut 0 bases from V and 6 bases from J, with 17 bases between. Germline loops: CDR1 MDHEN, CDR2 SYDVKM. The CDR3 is CASSLWAGTTSDGYTF. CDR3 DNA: TGTGCCAGCAGTTTATGGGCAGGCACCACCTCTGATGGCTACACCTTC.

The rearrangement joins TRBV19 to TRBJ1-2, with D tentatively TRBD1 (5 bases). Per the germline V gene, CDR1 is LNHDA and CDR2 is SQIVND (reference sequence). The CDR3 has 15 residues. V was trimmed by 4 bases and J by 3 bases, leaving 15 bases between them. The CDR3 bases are TGTGCCAGTAGTACCCTACAGGAACGCCACTATGGCTACACCTTC. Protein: CASSTLQERHYGYTF.

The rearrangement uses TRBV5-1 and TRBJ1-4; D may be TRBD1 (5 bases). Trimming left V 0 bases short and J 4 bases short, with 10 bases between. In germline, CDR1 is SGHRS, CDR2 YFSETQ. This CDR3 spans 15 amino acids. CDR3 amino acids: CASSLEGGGNEKLFF. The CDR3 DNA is TGCGCCAGCAGCTTGGAAGGCGGGGGTAATGAAAAACTGTTTTTT.

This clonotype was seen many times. The CDR3 region has the DNA TGTGCCAGCAGCTTGGACAGGGCCGCTTACGAGCAGTACTTC. This gives the protein CASSLDRAAYEQYF. The chain links TRBV7-9 to TRBJ2-7; 8 bases align to TRBD1. The germline V gene has CDR1 SEHNR and CDR2 FQNEAQ (reference sequence). This CDR3 is 14 amino acids long. V lost 3 bases, J lost 4 bases, and 5 bases stayed unmatched.

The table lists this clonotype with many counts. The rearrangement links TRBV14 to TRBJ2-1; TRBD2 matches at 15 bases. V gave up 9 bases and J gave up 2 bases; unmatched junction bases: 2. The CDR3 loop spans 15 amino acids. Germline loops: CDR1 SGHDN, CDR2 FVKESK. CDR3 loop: CASRTSGGAYNEQFF. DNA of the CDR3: TGTGCCAGTAGGACTAGCGGGGGGGCCTACAATGAGCAGTTCTTC.

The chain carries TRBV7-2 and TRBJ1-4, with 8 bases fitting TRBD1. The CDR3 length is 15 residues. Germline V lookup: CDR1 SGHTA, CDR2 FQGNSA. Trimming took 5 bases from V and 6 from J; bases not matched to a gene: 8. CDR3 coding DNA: TGTGCCAGCAGCACAACGCAGGGGGCGTATGAAAAACTGTTTTTT. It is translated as CASSTTQGAYEKLFF.

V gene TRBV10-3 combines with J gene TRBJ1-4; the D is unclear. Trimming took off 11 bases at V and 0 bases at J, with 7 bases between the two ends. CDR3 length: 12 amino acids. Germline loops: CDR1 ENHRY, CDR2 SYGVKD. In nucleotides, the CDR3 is TGTGCCTCGGCAGCAACTAATGAAAAACTGTTTTTT. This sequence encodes CASAATNEKLFF.

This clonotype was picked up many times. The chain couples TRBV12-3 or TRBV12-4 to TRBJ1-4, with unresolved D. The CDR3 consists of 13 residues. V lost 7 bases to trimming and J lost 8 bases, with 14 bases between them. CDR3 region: CASTGVLGEKLFF. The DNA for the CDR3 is TGTGCCAGCACCGGGGTATTAGGGGAAAAACTGTTTTTT.